This T cell receptor beta chain derives from a study of cytomegalovirus exposure and HLA in healthy donors. Points from the study as a whole: Another analysis was done later, and it associated approximately 18,000 TCR beta sequences with HLA alleles at 0.05 false discovery rate.

The CDR3 is 14 amino acids. Trimming removed 3 bases at V and 1 base at J, with 9 bases between. Germline V gene lookup returns CDR1 KGHSH and CDR2 LQKENI. The PCR contained 60 Vbeta and 13 Jbeta primers. Using immunoSEQ multiplex PCR, the repertoire was profiled, and TCRdb retains in-frame clones only, with some absent. Of about 180,000 clones in the sample, about 81% were seen once. Note on this clone: Antigen: not known.

Sequencing was done on a sample of PBMCs. The chain is built from TRBV18 and TRBJ2-5; D is perhaps TRBD2 (6 bases). The clonotype comes from a woman aged 25-40 years in good health and CMV-seronegative. The CDR3 protein is CASSPMGGQETQYF. CDR3 DNA sequence: TGTGCCAGCTCACCGATGGGGGGCCAAGAGACCCAGTACTTC.